This T cell receptor (beta chain) is drawn from a study of CD8+ T cells in alopecia areata. Peripheral blood, together with lesional scalp punch biopsies, was collected from alopecia areata patients. Per germline, CDR1 SGHNT and CDR2 YYREEE (reference sequence). V lost 9 bases and J 2 bases, leaving 14 bases between the germline ends. CDR3 length equals 13 residues. Sequencing used cDNA as its template, made by extracting RNA and reverse transcribing it. TCRdb's table, derived via immunoSEQ multiplex PCR, lists solely in-frame clones and lacks some. Of about 150,000 clones listed, around three fifths were seen once; the top ten hold roughly 6.7%.

The origin of this receptor is a human donor with alopecia areata. The sample in question was CD4+ T cells sorted from blood, obtained at week 0. The chain joins TRBV5-4 to TRBJ2-5; TRBD1 is a possible D gene (6 bases). In DNA form, the CDR3 reads TGTGCCACACACTTTACAGGGCAAGAGACCCAGTACTTC. The encoded protein is CATHFTGQETQYF.